This TCR beta chain is from a study of T cell repertoires in cytomegalovirus infection. At the level of the study: Based on public TCR beta signatures, there were indications of CMV infection and of a matching HLA type.

Germline CDR1 reads SQVTM; CDR2 reads ANQGSEA. Trimming stripped 4 bases from V and 0 bases from J, with 9 bases between. CDR3 size: 13 residues. MiXCR, run by TCRdb on the reads, gives a single entry per CDR3 protein. This repertoire shows around 230,000 distinct CDR3 sequences, approximately 6.7% found once; its top ten account for 5.5% to 8%. Study results and limitations: Clonotypes of TCR beta that were HLA-C-restricted and CMV-specific dominated the ex vivo response.

This clonotype was found many times. Antigen: not known. The V gene is TRBV29-1, the J gene TRBJ1-1; the D is unclear. Material: PBMCs. The TCR was taken from a human donor in good health (CMV status not recorded). Some clones in this sample may be carry-over from other donors' samples. The CDR3 DNA reads as TGCAGCGTTGTAAGGGTCCTGAACACTGAAGCTTTCTTT. Encoded protein: CSVVRVLNTEAFF.